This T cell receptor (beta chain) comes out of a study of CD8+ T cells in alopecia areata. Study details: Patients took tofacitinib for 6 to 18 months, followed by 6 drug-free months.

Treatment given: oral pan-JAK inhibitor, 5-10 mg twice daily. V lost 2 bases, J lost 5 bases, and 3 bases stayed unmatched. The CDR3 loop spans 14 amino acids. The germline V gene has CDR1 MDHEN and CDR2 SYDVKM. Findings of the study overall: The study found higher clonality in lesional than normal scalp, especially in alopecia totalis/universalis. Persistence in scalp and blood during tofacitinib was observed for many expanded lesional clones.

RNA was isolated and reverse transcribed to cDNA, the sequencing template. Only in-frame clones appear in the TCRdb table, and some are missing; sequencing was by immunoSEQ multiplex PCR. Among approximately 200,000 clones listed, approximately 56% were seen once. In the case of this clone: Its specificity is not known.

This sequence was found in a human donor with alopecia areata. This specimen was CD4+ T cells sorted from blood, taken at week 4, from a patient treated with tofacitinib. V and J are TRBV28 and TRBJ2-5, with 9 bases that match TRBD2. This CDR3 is CASSLAGGRETQYF. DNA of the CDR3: TGTGCCAGCAGTTTAGCGGGAGGGCGGGAGACCCAGTACTTC.